This entry features one T cell receptor (beta chain) sequence. Its antigen is not known. The sample belongs to a study of cytomegalovirus exposure and HLA in healthy donors. The CDR3 is 13 residues long. Trimming pared 6 bases from V and 8 bases from J, leaving 13 bases between. The germline V gene has CDR1 MNHEY and CDR2 SVGAGI. Study conclusions and caveats: Near-uniform donor sequencing depth was presumed by presence/absence analyses. The investigators catalogued 164 TCR beta chains as cytomegalovirus-associated. Both high specificity and high sensitivity reportedly marked the classifier's diagnosis of cytomegalovirus status. It has been reported that TCR beta sequences accurately predicted the HLA-A and HLA-B alleles of most subjects.

Amplification used 60 Vbeta primers and 13 Jbeta primers. Here immunoSEQ multiplex PCR was the method, and the copy in TCRdb shows in-frame clones only, minus some. The sample lists 100,000 or so clones; about 12% were seen once. The V and J genes are TRBV6-5 and TRBJ1-4; perhaps TRBD1 as D (5 bases). The sequenced material came from PBMCs. The receptor was derived from a man aged 40-55 years in good health and CMV-seropositive. The CDR3 DNA sequence: TGTGCCAGCAGGCCGGAGGGGCGGGAAAAACTGTTTTTT. Translation: CASRPEGREKLFF.